This TCR beta chain was found in a study of blood T cell repertoires in COVID-19. Across the study: The study drew acute and convalescent COVID-19 samples from the United States, Italy and Spain. PBMCs, B-cell-depleted T cells, or T cells were the source of the cDNA or gDNA that made up the material.

Original analysis: Reference gene primers were amplified, and this amplification served to estimate nucleated cell counts. Using immunoSEQ multiplex PCR, the repertoire was profiled, and TCRdb retains in-frame clones only, with some absent. That table supplies the V and J calls and clone size; D and trimming were determined from the DNA. This sample has approximately 130,000 clones, with roughly 81% found just once. Input material: peripheral blood. This sequence was found in a human donor in a cohort sampled during active COVID-19.

The CDR3 DNA is TGTGCTTTCCGAATCGCGGGACGGGTCACCGGGGAGCTGTTTTTT. Translating it yields CAFRIAGRVTGELFF. This chain links TRBV2 with TRBJ2-2; perhaps TRBD2 as D (6 bases). Germline values: CDR1 SNHLY, CDR2 FYNNEI. The CDR3 runs 15 residues.